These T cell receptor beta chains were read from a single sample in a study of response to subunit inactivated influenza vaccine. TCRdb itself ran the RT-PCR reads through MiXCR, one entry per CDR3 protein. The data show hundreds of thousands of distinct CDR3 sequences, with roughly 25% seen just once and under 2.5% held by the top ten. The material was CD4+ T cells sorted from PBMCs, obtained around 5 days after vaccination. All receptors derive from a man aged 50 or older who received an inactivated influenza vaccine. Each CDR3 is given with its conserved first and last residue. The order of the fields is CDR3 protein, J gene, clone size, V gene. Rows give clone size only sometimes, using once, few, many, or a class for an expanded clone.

CASSQGNSYSPLHF	TRBJ1-6	-	TRBV3-1
CASGPQETQYF	TRBJ2-5	-	TRBV12-3/TRBV12-4
CSVETRQGWGEQYF	TRBJ2-7	few	TRBV29-1
CASSLGLAGIGTQYF	TRBJ2-5	few	TRBV5-5
CASSQRQGYTGELFF	TRBJ2-2	-	TRBV7-2
CASSRSPLFAGSNNEQFF	TRBJ2-1	once	TRBV7-6
CASSQDQAIQGYNEQFF	TRBJ2-1	few	TRBV14
CASSLPHSSYNEQFF	TRBJ2-1	-	TRBV12-3/TRBV12-4
CASSLAGETDTQYF	TRBJ2-3	few	TRBV7-2
CSVEDRDRGLGYTF	TRBJ1-2	many	TRBV29-1
CASSPKEGVTYEQYF	TRBJ2-7	few	TRBV5-1
CAISVGETQYF	TRBJ2-5	-	TRBV10-3
CSARGGAFTGELFF	TRBJ2-2	few	TRBV20-1
CASSVGSRTDYGYTF	TRBJ1-2	-	TRBV9
CAWTPGPEQSYEQYF	TRBJ2-7	-	TRBV30
CASSPLGLWGEAFF	TRBJ1-1	-	TRBV12-3/TRBV12-4
CSARDEGLSYEQYF	TRBJ2-7	-	TRBV20-1
CASSLAQGRNSPLHF	TRBJ1-6	few	TRBV5-1
CASSLEAVNTEAFF	TRBJ1-1	many	TRBV5-5
CAGAASYNEQFF	TRBJ2-1	-	TRBV6-6
CASSHSLSTDTQYF	TRBJ2-3	few	TRBV9
CSASARSSYEQYF	TRBJ2-7	-	TRBV20-1
CSVVRGSNTQYF	TRBJ2-3	-	TRBV29-1
CAIRLAGGSDEQYF	TRBJ2-7	-	TRBV10-3
CSVGTGANSNQPQHF	TRBJ1-5	few	TRBV29-1
CASSLDGTSGSKFF	TRBJ2-1	-	TRBV7-9
CASSDRKLAGTETQYF	TRBJ2-5	few	TRBV5-5
CASSSYSLDRGNYYEQYF	TRBJ2-7	few	TRBV7-3
CSARGLYDRSYNEQFF	TRBJ2-1	-	TRBV20-1
CPSSRTSTDTQYF	TRBJ2-3	once	TRBV28
CASSPVQGAWTEAFF	TRBJ1-1	-	TRBV18
CASSPYPRSGNTIYF	TRBJ1-3	-	TRBV4-1
CSASGPTVGQPQHF	TRBJ1-5	-	TRBV20-1
CASTRGGTINNEQFF	TRBJ2-1	-	TRBV6-2/TRBV6-3
CASSLASGSWEQFF	TRBJ2-1	-	TRBV5-1
CASSEKASSYNEQFF	TRBJ2-1	-	TRBV10-2
CASSVVGTQGTQYF	TRBJ2-3	-	TRBV9
CSARVPDVSYEQYF	TRBJ2-7	-	TRBV20-1